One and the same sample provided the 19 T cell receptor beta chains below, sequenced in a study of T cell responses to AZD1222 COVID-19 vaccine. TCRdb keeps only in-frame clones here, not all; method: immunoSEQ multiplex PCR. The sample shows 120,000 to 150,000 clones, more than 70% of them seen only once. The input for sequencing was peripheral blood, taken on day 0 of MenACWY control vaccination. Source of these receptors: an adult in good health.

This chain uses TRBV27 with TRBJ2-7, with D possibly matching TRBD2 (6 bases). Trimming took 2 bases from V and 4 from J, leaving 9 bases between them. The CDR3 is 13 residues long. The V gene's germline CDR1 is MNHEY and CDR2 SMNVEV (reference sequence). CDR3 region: CASSLGGNYEQYF. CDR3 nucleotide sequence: TGTGCCAGCAGTTTAGGAGGGAATTACGAGCAGTACTTC.

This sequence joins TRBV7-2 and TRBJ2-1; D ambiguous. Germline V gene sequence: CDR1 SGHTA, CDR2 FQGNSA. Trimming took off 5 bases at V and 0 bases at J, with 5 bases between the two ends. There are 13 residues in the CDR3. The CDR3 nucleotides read TGTGCCAGCAGCCTCCGCTCCTACAATGAGCAGTTCTTC. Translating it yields CASSLRSYNEQFF.

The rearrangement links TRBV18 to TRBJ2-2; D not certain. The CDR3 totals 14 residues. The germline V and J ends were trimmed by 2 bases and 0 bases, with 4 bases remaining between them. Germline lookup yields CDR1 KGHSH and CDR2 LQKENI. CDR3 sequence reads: CASSPMPNTGELFF. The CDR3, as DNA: TGTGCCAGCTCACCAATGCCGAACACCGGGGAGCTGTTTTTT.

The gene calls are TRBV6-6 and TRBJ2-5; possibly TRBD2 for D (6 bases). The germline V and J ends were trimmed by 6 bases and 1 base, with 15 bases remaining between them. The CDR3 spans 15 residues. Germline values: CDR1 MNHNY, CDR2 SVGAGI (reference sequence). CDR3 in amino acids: CASSSNGGVQETQYF. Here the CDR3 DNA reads TGTGCCAGCAGCTCGAATGGAGGGGTCCAAGAGACCCAGTACTTC.

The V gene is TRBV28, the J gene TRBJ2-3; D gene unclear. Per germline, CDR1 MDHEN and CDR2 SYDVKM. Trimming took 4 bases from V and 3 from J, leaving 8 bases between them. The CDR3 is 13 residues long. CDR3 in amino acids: CASSSAETDTQYF. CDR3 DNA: TGTGCCAGCAGTTCCGCGGAAACAGATACGCAGTATTTT.

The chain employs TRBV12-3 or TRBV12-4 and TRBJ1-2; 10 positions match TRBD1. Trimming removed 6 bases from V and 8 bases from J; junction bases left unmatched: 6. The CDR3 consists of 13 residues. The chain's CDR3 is CASRRQGAWGYTF. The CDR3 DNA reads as TGTGCCAGCAGGCGACAGGGGGCTTGGGGCTACACCTTC.

CDR3 in amino acids: CASSQEEGYGYTF. The CDR3 DNA is TGTGCCAGCAGCCAAGAAGAAGGGTACGGCTACACCTTC. The chain has TRBV14 and TRBJ1-2; D gene uncertain. Looked up from germline, CDR1 is SGHDN and CDR2 is FVKESK. This CDR3 has 13 residues. Trimming took 0 bases from V and 8 from J, leaving 10 bases between them.

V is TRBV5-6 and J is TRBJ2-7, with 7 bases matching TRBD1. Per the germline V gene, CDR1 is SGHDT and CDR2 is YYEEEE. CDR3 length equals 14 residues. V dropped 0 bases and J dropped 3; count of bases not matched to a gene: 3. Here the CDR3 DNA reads TGTGCCAGCAGCTTGGCCCCAGGGGGCTACGAGCAGTACTTC. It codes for CASSLAPGGYEQYF.

This CDR3 is CASSPSSGDYGYTF. DNA of the CDR3: TGTGCCAGCTCACCCTCGTCAGGGGACTATGGCTACACCTTC. The chain uses TRBV18 and TRBJ1-2, with a tentative D call TRBD1 (6 bases). CDR1 and CDR2 from the germline V gene are KGHSH and LQKENI. V was pared by 3 bases and J by 3 bases, with 11 bases between. This CDR3 spans 14 amino acids.

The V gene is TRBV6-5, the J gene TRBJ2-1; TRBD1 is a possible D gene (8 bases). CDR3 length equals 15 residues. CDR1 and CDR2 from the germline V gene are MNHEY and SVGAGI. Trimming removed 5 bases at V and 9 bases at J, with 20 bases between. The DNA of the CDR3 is TGTGCCAGCAGTCGAAGCGGGGTAGGACAGGGTGAGCAGTTCTTC. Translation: CASSRSGVGQGEQFF.

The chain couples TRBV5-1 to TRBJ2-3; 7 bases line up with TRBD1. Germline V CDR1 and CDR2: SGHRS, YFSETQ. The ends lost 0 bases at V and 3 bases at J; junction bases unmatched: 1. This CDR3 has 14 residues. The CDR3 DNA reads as TGCGCCAGCAGCTTGGTACAGGGGACAGATACGCAGTATTTT. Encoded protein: CASSLVQGTDTQYF.

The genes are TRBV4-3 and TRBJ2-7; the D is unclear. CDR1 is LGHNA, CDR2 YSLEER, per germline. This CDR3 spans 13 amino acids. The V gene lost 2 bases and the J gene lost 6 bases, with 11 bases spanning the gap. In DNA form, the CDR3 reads TGCGCCAGCAGCCAATCGGAAGGTGCCGAGCAGTACTTC. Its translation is CASSQSEGAEQYF.

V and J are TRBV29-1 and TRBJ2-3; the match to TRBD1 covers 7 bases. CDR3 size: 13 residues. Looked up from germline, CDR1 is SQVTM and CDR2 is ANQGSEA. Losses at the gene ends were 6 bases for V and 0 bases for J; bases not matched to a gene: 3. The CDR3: CSVGTASTDTQYF. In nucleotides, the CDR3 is TGCAGCGTGGGGACAGCGAGCACAGATACGCAGTATTTT.

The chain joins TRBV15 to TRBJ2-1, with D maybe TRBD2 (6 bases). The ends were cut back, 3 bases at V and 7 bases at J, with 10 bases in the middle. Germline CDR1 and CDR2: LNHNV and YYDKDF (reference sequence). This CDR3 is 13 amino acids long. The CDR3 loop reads CATSSHGGNEQFF. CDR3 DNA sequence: TGTGCCACCAGCAGCCACGGGGGTAATGAGCAGTTCTTC.

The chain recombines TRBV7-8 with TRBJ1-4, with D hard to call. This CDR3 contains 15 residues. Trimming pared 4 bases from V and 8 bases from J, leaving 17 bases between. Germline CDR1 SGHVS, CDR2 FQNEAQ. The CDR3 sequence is CASSSHEELGEKLFF. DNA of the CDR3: TGTGCCAGCAGCTCACACGAAGAGTTGGGGGAAAAACTGTTTTTT.

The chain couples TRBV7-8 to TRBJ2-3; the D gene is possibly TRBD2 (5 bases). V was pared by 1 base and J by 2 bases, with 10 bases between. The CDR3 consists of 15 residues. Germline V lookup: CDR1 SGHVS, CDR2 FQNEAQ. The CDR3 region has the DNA TGTGCCAGCAGCTTAGAGGCGGGTCTCACAGATACGCAGTATTTT. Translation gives CASSLEAGLTDTQYF.

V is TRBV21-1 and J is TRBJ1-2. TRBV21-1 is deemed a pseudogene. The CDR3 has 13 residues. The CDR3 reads CASSKLGTSGYTF. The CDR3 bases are TGTGCCAGCAGCAAACTGGGAACCAGTGGCTACACCTTC.

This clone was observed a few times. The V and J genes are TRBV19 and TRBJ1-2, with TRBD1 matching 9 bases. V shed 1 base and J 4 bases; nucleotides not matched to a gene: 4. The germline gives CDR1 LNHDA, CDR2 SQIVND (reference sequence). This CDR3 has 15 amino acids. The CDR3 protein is CASSIGGQGAYGYTF. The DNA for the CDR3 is TGTGCCAGTAGTATAGGGGGACAGGGCGCCTATGGCTACACCTTC.

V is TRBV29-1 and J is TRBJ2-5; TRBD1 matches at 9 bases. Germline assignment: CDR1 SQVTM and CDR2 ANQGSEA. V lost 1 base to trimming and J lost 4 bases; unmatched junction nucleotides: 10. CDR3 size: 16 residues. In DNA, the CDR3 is TGCAGCGTTGAAGGGGCTATGGGACAGGGAAGAGAGACCCAGTACTTC. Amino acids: CSVEGAMGQGRETQYF. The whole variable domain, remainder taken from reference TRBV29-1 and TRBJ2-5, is SAVISQKPSRDICQRGTSLTIQCQVDSQVTMMFWYRQQPGQSLTLIATANQGSEATYESGFVIDKFPISRPNLTFSTLTVSNMSPEDSSIYLCSVEGAMGQGRETQYFGPGTRLLVL.